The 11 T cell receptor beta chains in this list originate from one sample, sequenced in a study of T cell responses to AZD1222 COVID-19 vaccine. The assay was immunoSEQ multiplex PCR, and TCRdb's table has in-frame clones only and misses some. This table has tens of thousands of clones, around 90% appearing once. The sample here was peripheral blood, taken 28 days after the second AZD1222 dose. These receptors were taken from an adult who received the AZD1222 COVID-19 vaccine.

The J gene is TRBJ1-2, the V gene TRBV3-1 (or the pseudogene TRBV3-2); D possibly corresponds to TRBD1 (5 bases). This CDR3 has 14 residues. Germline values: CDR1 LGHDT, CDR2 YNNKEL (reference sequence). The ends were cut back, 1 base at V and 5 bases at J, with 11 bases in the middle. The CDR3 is CASSQGRGWYGYTF. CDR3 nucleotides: TGTGCCAGCAGCCAAGGGCGGGGGTGGTATGGCTACACCTTC.

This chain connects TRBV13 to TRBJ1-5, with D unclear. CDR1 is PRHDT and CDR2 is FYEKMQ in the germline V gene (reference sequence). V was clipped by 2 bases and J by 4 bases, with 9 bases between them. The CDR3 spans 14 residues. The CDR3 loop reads CASSLRLGNQPQHF. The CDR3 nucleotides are TGTGCCAGCAGCTTACGACTGGGAAATCAGCCCCAGCATTTT.

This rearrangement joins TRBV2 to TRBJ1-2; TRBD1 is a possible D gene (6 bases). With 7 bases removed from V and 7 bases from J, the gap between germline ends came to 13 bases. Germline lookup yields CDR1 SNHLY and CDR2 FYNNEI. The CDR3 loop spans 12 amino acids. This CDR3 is CASTRTAGGYTF. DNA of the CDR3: TGTGCCAGCACCAGGACAGCGGGTGGCTACACCTTC. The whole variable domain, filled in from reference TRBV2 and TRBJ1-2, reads EPEVTQTPSHQVTQMGQEVILRCVPISNHLYFYWYRQILGQKVEFLVSFYNNEISEKSEIFDDQFSVERPDGSNFTLKIRSTKLEDSAMYFCASTRTAGGYTFGSGTRLTVV.

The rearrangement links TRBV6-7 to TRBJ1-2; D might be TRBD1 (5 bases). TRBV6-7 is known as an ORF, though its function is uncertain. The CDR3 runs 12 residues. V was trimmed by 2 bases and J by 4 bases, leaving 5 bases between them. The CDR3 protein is CASSYRGYGYTF. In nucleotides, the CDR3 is TGTGCCAGCAGTTACAGGGGCTATGGCTACACCTTC.

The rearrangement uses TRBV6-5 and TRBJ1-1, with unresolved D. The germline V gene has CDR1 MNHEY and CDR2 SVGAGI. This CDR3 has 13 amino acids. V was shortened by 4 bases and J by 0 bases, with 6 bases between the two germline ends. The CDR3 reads CASSWQLNTEAFF. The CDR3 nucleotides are TGTGCCAGCAGTTGGCAGCTGAACACTGAAGCTTTCTTT.

The CDR3 DNA reads TGTGCCAGCAGCCGGACAGCCATGAACACTGAAGCTTTCTTT. It yields the protein CASSRTAMNTEAFF. The chain has TRBV7-9 and TRBJ1-1; the D gene is possibly TRBD1 (6 bases). Trimming removed 5 bases at V and 0 bases at J, with 10 bases between. There are 14 residues in the CDR3. Germline V gene data show CDR1 as SEHNR and CDR2 as FQNEAQ (reference sequence).

The CDR3 reads CASSPVRGFDEQYF. DNA for the CDR3: TGTGCCAGCAGCCCCGTGCGGGGGTTTGACGAGCAGTACTTC. The chain carries TRBV11-2 and TRBJ2-7, with 7 bases that match TRBD2. Germline CDR1 and CDR2: SGHAT and FQNNGV. V lost 5 bases and J lost 5; bases outside the gene matches: 9. This CDR3 contains 14 residues.

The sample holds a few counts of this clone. CDR3 sequence (DNA): TGTGCCACCAGTGAAACGGATTGGACTAGCGGGGGGGGACCGATCCGCACCGGGGAGCTGTTTTTT. Its translation: CATSETDWTSGGGPIRTGELFF. The V gene is TRBV24-1, the J gene TRBJ2-2; 15 bases line up with TRBD2. The CDR3 is 22 residues long. The ends lost 4 bases at V and 4 bases at J; junction bases unmatched: 18. Per the germline V gene, CDR1 is KGHDR and CDR2 is SFDVKD.

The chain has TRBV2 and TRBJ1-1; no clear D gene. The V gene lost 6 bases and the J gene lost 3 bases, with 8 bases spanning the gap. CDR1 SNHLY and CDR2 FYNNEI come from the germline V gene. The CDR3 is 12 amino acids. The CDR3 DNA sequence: TGTGCCAGCAGACGGTTGGACACTGAAGCTTTCTTT. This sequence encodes CASRRLDTEAFF.

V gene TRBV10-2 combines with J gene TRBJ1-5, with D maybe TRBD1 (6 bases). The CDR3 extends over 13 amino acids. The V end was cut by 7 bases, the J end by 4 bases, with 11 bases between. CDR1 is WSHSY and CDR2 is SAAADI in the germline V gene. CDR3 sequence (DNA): TGCGCCAGCACCGGACAGAGTAATCAGCCCCAGCATTTT. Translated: CASTGQSNQPQHF.

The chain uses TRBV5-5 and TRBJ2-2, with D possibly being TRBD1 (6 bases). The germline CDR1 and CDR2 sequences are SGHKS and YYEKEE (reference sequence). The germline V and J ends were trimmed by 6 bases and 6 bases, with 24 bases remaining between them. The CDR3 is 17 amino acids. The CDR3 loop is CASTRGRGLGWSGELFF. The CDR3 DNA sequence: TGTGCCAGCACCCGGGGCAGGGGCTTGGGTTGGTCCGGGGAGCTGTTTTTT.